What follows describes a single T cell receptor beta chain. Its matching antigen is unknown. These data originate in a study of T cell clones after liver transplantation. The overall study: Patients counted as tolerant after at least one year off all immunosuppression, enzymes not exceeding twice normal. Samples came pre-transplant, pre-randomization before withdrawal, and post-randomization after withdrawal ended. Study-wide results and limits: Rather than being deleted, graft donor-reactive T cells may have moved into the graft. Small, mixed patient groups and varying post-transplant times limit these conclusions.

Profiling relied on immunoSEQ multiplex PCR, and the TCRdb table lists in-frame clones only, not all of them. The sample includes tens of thousands of clones, around 78% of them seen just once. This CDR3 region has 15 residues. Germline CDR1 ENHRY, CDR2 SYGVKD. V was shortened by 4 bases and J by 5 bases, with 15 bases between the two germline ends. This receptor was obtained from a human patient who received a liver transplant. Some of the T cells might come from the graft donor. The input for sequencing was CD4+ T cells from blood, taken at the 22-month timepoint. The chain links TRBV10-3 to TRBJ1-5, with a possible D match to TRBD1 (5 bases). CDR3 sequence: CAISGHEGRDQPQHF. DNA of the CDR3: TGTGCCATCAGTGGACACGAGGGGAGGGATCAGCCCCAGCATTTT.